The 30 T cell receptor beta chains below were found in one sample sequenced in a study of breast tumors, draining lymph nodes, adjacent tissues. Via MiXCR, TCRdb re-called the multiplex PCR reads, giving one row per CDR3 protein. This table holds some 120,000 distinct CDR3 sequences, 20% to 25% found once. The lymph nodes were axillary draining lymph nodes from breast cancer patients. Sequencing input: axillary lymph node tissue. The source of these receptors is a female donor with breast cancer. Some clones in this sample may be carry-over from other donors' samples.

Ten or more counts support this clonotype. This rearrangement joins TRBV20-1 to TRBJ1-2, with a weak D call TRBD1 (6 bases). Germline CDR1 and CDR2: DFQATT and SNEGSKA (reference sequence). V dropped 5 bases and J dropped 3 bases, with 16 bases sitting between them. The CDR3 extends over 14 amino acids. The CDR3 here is CSAPPAGEDYGYTF. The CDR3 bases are TGCAGTGCTCCCCCGGCAGGGGAGGACTATGGCTACACCTTC.

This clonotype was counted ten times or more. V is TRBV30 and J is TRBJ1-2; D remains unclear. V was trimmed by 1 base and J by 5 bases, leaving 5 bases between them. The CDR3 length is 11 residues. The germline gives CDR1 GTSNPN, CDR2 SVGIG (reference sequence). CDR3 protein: CAWSEEYGYTF. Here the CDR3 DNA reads TGTGCCTGGAGTGAAGAGTATGGCTACACCTTC.

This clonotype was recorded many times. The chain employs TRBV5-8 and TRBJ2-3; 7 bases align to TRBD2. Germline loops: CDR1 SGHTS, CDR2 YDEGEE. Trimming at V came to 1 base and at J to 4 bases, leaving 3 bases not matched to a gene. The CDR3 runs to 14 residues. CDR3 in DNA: TGTGCCAGCAGCTTGAGGCTAGCGGCAGATACGCAGTATTTT. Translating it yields CASSLRLAADTQYF. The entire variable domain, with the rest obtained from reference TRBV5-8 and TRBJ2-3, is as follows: EAGVTQSPTHLIKTRGQQATLRCSPISGHTSVYWYQQALGLGLQFLLWYDEGEERNRGNFPPRFSGRQFPNYSSELNVNALELEDSALYLCASSLRLAADTQYFGPGTRLTVL.

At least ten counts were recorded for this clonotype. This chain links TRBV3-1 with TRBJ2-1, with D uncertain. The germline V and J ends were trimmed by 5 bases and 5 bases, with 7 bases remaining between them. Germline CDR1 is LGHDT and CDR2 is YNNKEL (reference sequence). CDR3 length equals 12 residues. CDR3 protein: CASSELNNEQFF. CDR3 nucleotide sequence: TGTGCCAGCAGCGAACTCAACAATGAGCAGTTCTTC.

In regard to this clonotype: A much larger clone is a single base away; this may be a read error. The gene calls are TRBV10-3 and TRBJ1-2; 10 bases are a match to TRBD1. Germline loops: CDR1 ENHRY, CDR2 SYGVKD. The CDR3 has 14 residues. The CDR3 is CAISPGQGNCGYTF. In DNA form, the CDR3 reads TGTGCCATCAGCCCGGGACAGGGGAACTGTGGCTACACCTTC.

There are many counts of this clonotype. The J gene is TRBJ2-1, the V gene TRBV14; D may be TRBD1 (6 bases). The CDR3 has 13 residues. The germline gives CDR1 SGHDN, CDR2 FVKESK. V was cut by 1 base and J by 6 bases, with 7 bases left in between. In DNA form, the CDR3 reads TGTGCCAGCAGCCAAGGAGGGGGCAATGAGCAGTTCTTC. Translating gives CASSQGGGNEQFF.

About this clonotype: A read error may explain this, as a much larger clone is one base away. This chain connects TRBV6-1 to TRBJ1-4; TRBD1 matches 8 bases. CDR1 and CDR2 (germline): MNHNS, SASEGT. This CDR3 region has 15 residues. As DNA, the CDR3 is TGTGGCAGCGACCGCGGTGGACAGGGAGATGAAAAACTGTTTTTT. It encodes CGSDRGGQGDEKLFF.

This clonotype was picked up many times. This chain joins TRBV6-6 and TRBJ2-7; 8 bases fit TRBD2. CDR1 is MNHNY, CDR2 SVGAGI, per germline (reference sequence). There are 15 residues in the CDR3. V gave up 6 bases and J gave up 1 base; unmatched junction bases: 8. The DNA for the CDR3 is TGTGCCAGCAGCTCCAGCGGGAGCCCTTCCTACGAGCAGTACTTC. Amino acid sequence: CASSSSGSPSYEQYF.

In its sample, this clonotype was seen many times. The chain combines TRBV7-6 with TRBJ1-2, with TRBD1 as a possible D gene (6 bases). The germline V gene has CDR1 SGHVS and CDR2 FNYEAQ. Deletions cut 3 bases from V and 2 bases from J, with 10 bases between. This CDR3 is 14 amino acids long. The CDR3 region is CASSFLGQNYGYTF. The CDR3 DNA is TGTGCCAGCAGCTTCCTTGGACAGAACTATGGCTACACCTTC.

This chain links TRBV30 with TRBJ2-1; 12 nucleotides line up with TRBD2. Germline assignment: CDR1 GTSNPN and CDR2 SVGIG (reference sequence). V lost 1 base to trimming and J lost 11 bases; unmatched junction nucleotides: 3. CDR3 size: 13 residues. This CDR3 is CAWSAGLAGQQFF. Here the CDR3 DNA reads TGTGCCTGGAGTGCCGGACTAGCGGGACAGCAGTTCTTC.

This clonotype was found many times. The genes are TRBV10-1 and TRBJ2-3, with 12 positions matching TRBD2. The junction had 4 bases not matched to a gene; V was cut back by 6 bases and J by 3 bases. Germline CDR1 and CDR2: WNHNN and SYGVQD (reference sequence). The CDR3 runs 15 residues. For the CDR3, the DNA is TGCGCCAGCAGGCCCGGACTAGCGGGAACAGATACGCAGTATTTT. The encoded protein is CASRPGLAGTDTQYF.

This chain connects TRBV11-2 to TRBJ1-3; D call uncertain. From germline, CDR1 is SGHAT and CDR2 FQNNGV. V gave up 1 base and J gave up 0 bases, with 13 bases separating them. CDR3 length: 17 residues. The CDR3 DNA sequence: TGTGCCAGCAGCTTAGGACCTCGGGTACTCTCTGGAAACACCATATATTTT. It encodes CASSLGPRVLSGNTIYF.

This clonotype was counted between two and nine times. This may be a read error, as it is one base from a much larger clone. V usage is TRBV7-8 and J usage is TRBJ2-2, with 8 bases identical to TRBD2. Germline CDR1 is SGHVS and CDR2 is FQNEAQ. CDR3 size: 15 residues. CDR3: CASTNEGLVGGELSF. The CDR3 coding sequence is TGTGCCAGCACCAATGAGGGACTAGTAGGCGGGGAGCTGTCTTTT.

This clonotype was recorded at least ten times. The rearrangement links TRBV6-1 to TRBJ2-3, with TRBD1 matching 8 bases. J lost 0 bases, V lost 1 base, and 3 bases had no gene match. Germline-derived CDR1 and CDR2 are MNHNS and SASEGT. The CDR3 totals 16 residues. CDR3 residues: CASSEETGVSTDTQYF. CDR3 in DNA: TGTGCCAGCAGTGAAGAGACAGGGGTGAGCACAGATACGCAGTATTTT.

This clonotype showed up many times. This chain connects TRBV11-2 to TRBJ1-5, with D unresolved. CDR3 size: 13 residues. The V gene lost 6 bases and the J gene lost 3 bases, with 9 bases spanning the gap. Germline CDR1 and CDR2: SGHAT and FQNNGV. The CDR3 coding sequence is TGTGCCAGCAGGGTTGAGGCCAATCAGCCCCAGCATTTT. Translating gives CASRVEANQPQHF.

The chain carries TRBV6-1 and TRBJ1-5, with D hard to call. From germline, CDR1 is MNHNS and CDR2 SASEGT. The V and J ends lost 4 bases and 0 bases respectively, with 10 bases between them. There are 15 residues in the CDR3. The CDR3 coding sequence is TGTGCCAGCAGTGTCGTCATCGATAGCAATCAGCCCCAGCATTTT. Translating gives CASSVVIDSNQPQHF.

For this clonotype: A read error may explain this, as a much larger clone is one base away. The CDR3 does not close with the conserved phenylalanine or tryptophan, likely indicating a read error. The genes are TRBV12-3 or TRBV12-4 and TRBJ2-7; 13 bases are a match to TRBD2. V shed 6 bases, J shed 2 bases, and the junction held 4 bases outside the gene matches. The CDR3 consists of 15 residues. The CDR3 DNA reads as TGTGCCAGCAGGGGGACTAGCGGGACCCCCTACGAGCAGTACTCC. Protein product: CASRGTSGTPYEQYS.

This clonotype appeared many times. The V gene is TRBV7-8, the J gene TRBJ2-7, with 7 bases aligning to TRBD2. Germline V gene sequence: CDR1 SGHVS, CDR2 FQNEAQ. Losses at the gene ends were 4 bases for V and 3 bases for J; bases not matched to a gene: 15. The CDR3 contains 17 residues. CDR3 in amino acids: CASSSPREGFWFYEQYF. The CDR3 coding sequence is TGTGCCAGCAGCTCCCCAAGGGAGGGGTTTTGGTTCTACGAGCAGTACTTC.

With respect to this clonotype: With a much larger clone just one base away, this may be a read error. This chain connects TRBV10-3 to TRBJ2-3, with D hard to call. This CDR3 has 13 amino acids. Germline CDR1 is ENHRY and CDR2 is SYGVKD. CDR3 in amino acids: CTISPSSTDTQYF. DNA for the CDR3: TGTACCATCAGCCCCTCGAGCACAGATACGCAGTATTTT.

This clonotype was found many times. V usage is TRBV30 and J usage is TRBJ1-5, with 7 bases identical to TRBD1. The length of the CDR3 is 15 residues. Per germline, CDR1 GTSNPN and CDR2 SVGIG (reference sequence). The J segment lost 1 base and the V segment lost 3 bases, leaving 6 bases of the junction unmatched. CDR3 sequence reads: CAWSRRGPSNQPQHF. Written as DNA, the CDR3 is TGTGCCTGGAGCCGTAGGGGGCCAAGCAATCAGCCCCAGCATTTT. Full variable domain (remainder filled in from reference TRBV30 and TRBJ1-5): SQTIHQWPATLVQPVGSPLSLECTVEGTSNPNLYWYRQAAGRGLQLLFYSVGIGQISSEVPQNLSASRPQDRQFILSSKKLLLSDSGFYLCAWSRRGPSNQPQHFGDGTRLSIL.

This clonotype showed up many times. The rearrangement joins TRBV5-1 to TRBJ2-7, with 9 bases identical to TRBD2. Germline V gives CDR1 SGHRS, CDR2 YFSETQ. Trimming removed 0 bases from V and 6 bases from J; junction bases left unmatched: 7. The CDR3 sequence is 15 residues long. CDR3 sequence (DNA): TGCGCCAGCAGCTTGGGGACGGGACTAGCACCCGAGCAGTACTTC. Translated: CASSLGTGLAPEQYF.

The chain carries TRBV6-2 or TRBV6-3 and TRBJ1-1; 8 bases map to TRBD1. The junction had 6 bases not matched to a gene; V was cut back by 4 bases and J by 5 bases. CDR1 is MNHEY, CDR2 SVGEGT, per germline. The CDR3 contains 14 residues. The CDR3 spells CASSWTGRGTEAFF. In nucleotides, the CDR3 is TGTGCCAGCAGTTGGACAGGGAGGGGAACTGAAGCTTTCTTT.

The CDR3 bases are TGTGCCAGCAGCTTTGGGGTCCTCTACCCGGCGGACCAAGAGACCCAGTACTTC. Translating it yields CASSFGVLYPADQETQYF. The genes are TRBV5-8 and TRBJ2-5; D gene unclear. Germline CDR1 is SGHTS and CDR2 is YDEGEE. V was clipped by 2 bases and J by 0 bases, with 20 bases between them. There are 18 residues in the CDR3.

Here the CDR3 DNA reads TGTGCCAGCAGTCAGGGGGGGCCTAATGAAAAACTGTTTTTT. This encodes CASSQGGPNEKLFF. The chain links TRBV6-1 to TRBJ1-4; 7 bases map to TRBD1. The CDR3 spans 14 residues. V shed 5 bases and J 3 bases; nucleotides not matched to a gene: 3. Germline loops: CDR1 MNHNS, CDR2 SASEGT.

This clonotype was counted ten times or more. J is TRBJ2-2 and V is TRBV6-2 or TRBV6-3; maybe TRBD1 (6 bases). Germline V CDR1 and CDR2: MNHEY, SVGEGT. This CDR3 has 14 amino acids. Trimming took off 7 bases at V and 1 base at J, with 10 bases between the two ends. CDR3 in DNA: TGTGCCAGCAATTTGGGACAGAACACCGGGGAGCTGTTTTTT. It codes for CASNLGQNTGELFF.

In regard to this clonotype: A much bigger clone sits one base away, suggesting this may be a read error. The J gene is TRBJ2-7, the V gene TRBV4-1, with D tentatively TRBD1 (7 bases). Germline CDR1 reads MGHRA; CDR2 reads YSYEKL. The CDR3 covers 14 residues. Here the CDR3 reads CVSSLEGGGNEQYF. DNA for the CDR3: TGCGTCAGCAGCCTCGAAGGGGGCGGGAACGAGCAGTACTTC.

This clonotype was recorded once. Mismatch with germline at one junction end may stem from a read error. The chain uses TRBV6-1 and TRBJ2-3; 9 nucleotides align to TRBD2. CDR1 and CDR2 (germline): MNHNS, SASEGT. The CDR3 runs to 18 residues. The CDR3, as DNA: TGCGCCAGCAGTGAAGCGCGGGTTAGCGGGAGTGACTCAGATACGCAGTATTTT. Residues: CASSEARVSGSDSDTQYF.

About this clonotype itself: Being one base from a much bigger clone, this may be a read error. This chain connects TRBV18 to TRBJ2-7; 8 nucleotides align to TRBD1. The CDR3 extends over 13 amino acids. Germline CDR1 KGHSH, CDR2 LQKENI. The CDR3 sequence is CAGSLDRGAEQYF. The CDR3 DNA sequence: TGTGCCGGCTCACTCGACAGGGGAGCCGAGCAGTACTTC.

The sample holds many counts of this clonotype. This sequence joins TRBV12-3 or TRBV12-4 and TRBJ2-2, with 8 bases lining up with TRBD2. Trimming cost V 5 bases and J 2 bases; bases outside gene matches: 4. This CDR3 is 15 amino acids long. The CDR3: CASSVLAANTGELFF. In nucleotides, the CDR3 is TGTGCCAGCAGTGTACTAGCGGCAAACACCGGGGAGCTGTTTTTT.

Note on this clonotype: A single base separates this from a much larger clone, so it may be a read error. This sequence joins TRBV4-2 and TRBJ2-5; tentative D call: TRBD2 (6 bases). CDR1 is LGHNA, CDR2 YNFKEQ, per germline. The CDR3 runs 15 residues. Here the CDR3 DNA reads TGTGCCGGCAGCCAGGCCCCCGGGAGCCAAGAGACCCAGTACTTC. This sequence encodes CAGSQAPGSQETQYF.